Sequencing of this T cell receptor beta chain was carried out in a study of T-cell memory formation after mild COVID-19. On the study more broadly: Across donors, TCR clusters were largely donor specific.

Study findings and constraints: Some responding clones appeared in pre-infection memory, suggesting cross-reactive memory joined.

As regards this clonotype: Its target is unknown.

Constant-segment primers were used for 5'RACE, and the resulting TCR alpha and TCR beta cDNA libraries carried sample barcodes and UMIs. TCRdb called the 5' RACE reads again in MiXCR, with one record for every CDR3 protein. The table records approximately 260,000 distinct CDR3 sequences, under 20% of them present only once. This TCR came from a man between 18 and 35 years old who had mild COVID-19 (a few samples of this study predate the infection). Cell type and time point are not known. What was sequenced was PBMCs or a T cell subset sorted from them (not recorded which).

CDR3: CASNLGTAKYEQYF. In DNA, the CDR3 is TGTGCCAGCAACTTAGGGACGGCGAAGTACGAGCAGTACTTC. The genes are TRBV28 and TRBJ2-7; D possibly matches TRBD1 or TRBD2 (5 bases each). Germline V gene sequence: CDR1 MDHEN, CDR2 SYDVKM. The CDR3 extends over 14 amino acids. The V end lost 7 bases, the J end lost 4 bases, and 17 bases lay between the germline ends.